This record concerns one TCR beta chain sequence. Per the germline V gene, CDR1 is SNHLY and CDR2 is FYNNEI. CDR3 length: 12 amino acids. The germline V and J ends were trimmed by 10 bases and 7 bases, with 14 bases remaining between them. This sample is drawn from a study of control samples from healthy donors and cancer patients. Here immunoSEQ multiplex PCR was the method, and the copy in TCRdb shows in-frame clones only, minus some. The table has about 92,000 clones, more than 75% seen once; the top ten hold about 9.8%. This clonotype originated in a woman aged 60-75 years in good health. The sample consisted of blood. The chain uses TRBV2 and TRBJ2-1; either TRBD1 or TRBD2 may fit D (5 bases each). CDR3 sequence: CAIGALTNEQFF. The CDR3 bases are TGTGCCATCGGGGCCCTCACGAATGAGCAGTTCTTC.